Sequencing of this TCR beta chain was carried out in a study of T cells in Graves' hyperthyroidism and ophthalmopathy. Study results and caveats: Clonotypes that were expanded in thyroid above 0.001 mostly appeared in blood too.

RNA transcripts were the template for amplifying TCR beta CDR3 regions. First-round RT-PCR of the TCR CDR3 relied on the HTBI primer set. TCRdb reprocessed the multiplex PCR reads with MiXCR, giving one entry per CDR3 protein. There are some 510,000 distinct CDR3 sequences in the sample; around 20% occur only once, and more than 20% lies in the top ten. Many counts were recorded for this clonotype. Its matching antigen is unknown. Hyperthyroidism had been newly diagnosed in patients aged 18 to 65, and its duration was under 2 months. The PBMCs were taken from less than 11 ml of fresh peripheral blood. The TCR was taken from a young man with Graves' hyperthyroidism. The sequenced sample consisted of blood.

The CDR3 protein is CASSLDRDNQPQHF. The CDR3 coding sequence is TGTGCCAGCAGCCTGGACAGGGATAATCAGCCCCAGCATTTT. The chain employs TRBV28 and TRBJ1-5, with 8 bases identical to TRBD1. This CDR3 is 14 amino acids long. Trimming at V came to 6 bases and at J to 4 bases, leaving 5 bases not matched to a gene. Germline V gene data show CDR1 as MDHEN and CDR2 as SYDVKM.